This T cell receptor beta chain was retrieved from a study of T cell responses to AZD1222 COVID-19 vaccine (dated by TCRdb to the early 2020s). The study in broad terms: AZD1222 recipients with second doses at about 4 weeks or about 12 weeks were pooled, because spike-specific TCR depth and breadth did not differ between schedules. TCR sequencing was performed for some 250 trial participants, of whom about 200 were given two doses of AZD1222 and around 25 were given two doses of MenACWY control vaccine. Trial participants were enrolled by age into subgroups of 18-55, 56-69 and 70-plus years, and around 140, 26 and 57 TCR-sequenced participants, respectively, were included in these subgroups.

Notes on this clone: The clone's antigen remains unknown. Base qualities were left out, and no much larger clone turns up one base away.

According to the study, the label for this sample's time point signals: baseline before first vaccination. The vaccinee samples were drawn from two UK trials, COV001 and COV002, one of which was a single-blind randomized controlled phase 2/3 trial testing AZD1222 (ChAdOx1 nCoV-19) in healthy adults. Trial participant PBMC samples were collected at day 0 and day 28 after the second dose for TCRbeta chain sequencing. Study-wide findings and limitations: After two AZD1222 doses, spike-specific TCR breadth and depth were significantly higher than at day 0 and than in MenACWY recipients. In the small 56-69-year group, the increase in depth fell short of significance, most likely because of low power. Vaccine-associated CD4 TCRs spanned the whole spike protein, with dominant responses in regions 160-218 and 743-854. Because no day 14 peak-response samples were available, repertoires were characterized only after the peak T cell response. Epitopes outside the regions mutated in the B.1.351 and B.1.1.7 variants were reportedly recognized by nearly half of the unique spike-specific TCRs. Conclusions about previously exposed vaccinees are limited because only six or seven AZD1222 recipients were SARS-CoV-2 seropositive at baseline. Participants were mostly white British and included more females than males, and it was suggested by the authors that clonal diversity may have been underestimated.

The CDR3 regions of human TCRbeta chains were analyzed by immunosequencing. Per the source publication's procedure: Repertoire TCRs were checked for matches against a reference library of SARS-CoV-2-specific TCRs that had been generated using the MIRA antigen-specificity platform. Breadth was defined as the fraction of unique TCRs that were SARS-CoV-2-associated. Depth was defined as the fraction of total T cells that were SARS-CoV-2-associated. Using the MIRA data, every spike-specific TCR was mapped to the spike region that the TCR reacted to and assigned to either a CD4 or a CD8 class. Log10-transformed breadth and depth values were compared by one-way ANOVA with Sidak's multiple comparisons tests. TCRdb carries this immuneACCESS record with in-frame sequences only. Its versions omit some clonotypes, under half of them owing to an unresolved V gene in the studies checked, with the rest unexplained. That table is the source of V, J and clone size, and D and trimming were worked out from the DNA. A total of about 150,000 clones appear in this sample, 90% to 95% of them only once. The ten largest clones take up less than 2% of the sample.

The trim is 8 bases for V and 1 base for J, with a gap of 20 bases between the germline ends. The CDR3 measures 15 amino acids from cysteine to phenylalanine. The read is trimmed to its CDR3 DNA, 45 bases read in frame from base 1. CDR1 and CDR2 are read off the germline V gene (reference sequence) as GTSNPN and SVGIG. The starting material was peripheral blood, obtained on day 0 of AZD1222 vaccination. The rearrangement combines TRBV30 with TRBJ1-2; the best D guess is TRBD1, with 5 bases matching. This receptor was identified in an adult in good health. The nucleotides read TGTGCCCTTAGTGGAGGGGCCTGGGGTAACTATGGCTACACCTTC. The resulting protein is CALSGGAWGNYGYTF.